This T cell receptor (beta chain) was sequenced for a study of T cell repertoires in cytomegalovirus infection. Looking at the study overall: A matching HLA type, together with CMV infection, was signaled by public TCR beta signatures. Broader study findings: Across the ex vivo response, the dominant clonotypes were HLA-C-restricted CMV-specific TCR beta clonotypes. CMV carriers with the relevant HLA were identified by cumulative public TCR beta family frequency.

The V gene end was trimmed by 1 base and the J gene end by 0 bases; junction bases not matched to a gene: 3. Germline V gives CDR1 SGHTA, CDR2 FQGNSA. The CDR3 is 16 amino acids. TCRdb independently ran MiXCR on the reads; one entry per CDR3 protein. The profile shows roughly 760,000 distinct CDR3 sequences, about a third of them singletons. This clonotype was picked up many times. Its antigen is not known. This receptor was obtained from a human donor in good health (CMV status not recorded). Some clones in this sample may be carry-over from other donors' samples. The specimen was PBMCs. The gene calls are TRBV7-2 and TRBJ2-4; 7 nucleotides match TRBD2. The CDR3 loop reads CASSLVGGSAKNIQYF. CDR3 DNA sequence: TGTGCCAGCAGCTTAGTGGGAGGGTCAGCCAAAAACATTCAGTACTTC.